The 4 T cell receptor beta chains below come from one sample, sequenced in a study of CD8 T cells in Susac syndrome. After extraction with the RNeasy kit, roughly 0.5 to 1 ug of the RNA was reverse transcribed using random hexamers. TCRdb called the immunoSEQ multiplex PCR reads again in MiXCR, with one record for every CDR3 protein. In the table there are around 80,000 distinct CDR3 sequences, 94% of which are singletons. Sequences were obtained from CD8+ T cells from PBMCs. These receptors were collected from a human donor in good health.

The J gene is TRBJ2-2, the V gene TRBV9; no clear D. The CDR3 has 12 amino acids. The V gene's germline CDR1 is SGDLS and CDR2 YYNGEE. The V end was cut by 0 bases, the J end by 8 bases, with 5 bases between. The CDR3 loop reads CASSVGPGELFF. The CDR3 coding sequence is TGTGCCAGCAGCGTAGGGCCGGGGGAGCTGTTTTTT.

This rearrangement joins TRBV6-6 to TRBJ2-5; no reliable D call. Germline V lookup: CDR1 MNHNY, CDR2 SVGAGI (reference sequence). The CDR3 is 14 amino acids. V was clipped by 6 bases and J by 1 base, with 12 bases between them. This chain's CDR3 is CASSHPSPQETQYF. The CDR3 bases are TGTGCCAGCAGCCACCCTTCCCCCCAAGAGACCCAGTACTTC.

The chain has TRBV3-1 and TRBJ2-1; D is undetermined. Deletions cut 4 bases from V and 6 bases from J, with 10 bases between. In germline, CDR1 is LGHDT, CDR2 YNNKEL (reference sequence). The CDR3 covers 13 residues. In DNA form, the CDR3 reads TGTGCCAGCAGCCTCAGCCTCCCCAATGAGCAGTTCTTC. It encodes CASSLSLPNEQFF.

The chain uses TRBV11-2 and TRBJ2-7; D is uncertain. There are 16 residues in the CDR3. Trimming cost V 2 bases and J 0 bases, with 14 bases left between them. Germline V lookup: CDR1 SGHAT, CDR2 FQNNGV. This chain's CDR3 is CASSLLTAVSSYEQYF. The CDR3 DNA is TGTGCCAGCAGCTTACTTACGGCGGTCAGCTCCTACGAGCAGTACTTC.